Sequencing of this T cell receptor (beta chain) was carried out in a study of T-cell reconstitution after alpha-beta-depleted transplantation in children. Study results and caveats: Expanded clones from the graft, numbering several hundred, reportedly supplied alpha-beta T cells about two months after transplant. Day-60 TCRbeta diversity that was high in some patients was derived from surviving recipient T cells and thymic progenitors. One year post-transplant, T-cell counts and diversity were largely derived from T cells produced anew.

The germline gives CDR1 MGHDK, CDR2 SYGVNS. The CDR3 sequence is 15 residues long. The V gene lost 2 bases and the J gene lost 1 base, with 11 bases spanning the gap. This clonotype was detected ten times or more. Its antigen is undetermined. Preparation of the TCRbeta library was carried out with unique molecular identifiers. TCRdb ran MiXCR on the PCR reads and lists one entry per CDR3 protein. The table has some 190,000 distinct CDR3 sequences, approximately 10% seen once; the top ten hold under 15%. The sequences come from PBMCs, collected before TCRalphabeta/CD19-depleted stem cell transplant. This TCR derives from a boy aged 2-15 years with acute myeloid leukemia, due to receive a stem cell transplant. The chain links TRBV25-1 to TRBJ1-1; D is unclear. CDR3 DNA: TGTGCCAGCAGTGAAAGGGTAGGTGGGAACACTGAAGCTTTCTTT. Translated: CASSERVGGNTEAFF.